The 20 T cell receptor beta chains listed next were all sequenced from one sample in a study of cytomegalovirus exposure and HLA in healthy donors (dated by TCRdb to 2016 to 2017). To prepare the library, the immunoSEQ multiplex PCR assay was applied. For the multiplex PCR, a mixture combining 60 forward primers for TCR Vbeta segments and 13 reverse primers for TCR Jbeta segments was used. TCRdb obtained this table from immuneACCESS and retained in-frame rearrangements with V and J assigned. These tables miss some clones; where compared with another copy, unresolved V genes account for less than half of the shortfall, and the remainder is unexplained. Across this sample there are 100,000 to 150,000 clones, with around 78% seen only once. In total, the top ten clones hold approximately 6% of the sample. Material: PBMCs. The origin of the receptors is a woman aged 40 to 49 in good health and CMV-seronegative.

This sequence joins TRBV9 and TRBJ1-2; perhaps TRBD1 as D (5 bases). Germline CDR1 is SGDLS and CDR2 is YYNGEE. The CDR3 consists of 11 residues. Trimming removed 5 bases at V and 4 bases at J, with 6 bases between. CDR3 protein: CASRQAYGYTF. The CDR3 DNA reads as TGTGCCAGCAGACAGGCCTATGGCTACACCTTC.

This clone has a handful of counts. The genes are TRBV10-3 and TRBJ2-7; 7 positions agree with TRBD1. Germline V gene lookup returns CDR1 ENHRY and CDR2 SYGVKD. The CDR3 is 16 residues long. Trimming took 0 bases from V and 3 from J; bases not matched to a gene: 8. CDR3 sequence: CAISESRAGGNYEQYF. CDR3 bases: TGTGCCATCAGTGAGTCTCGGGCAGGGGGAAACTACGAGCAGTACTTC.

As DNA, the CDR3 is TGTGCCAGCAAACCGGGACAGGGCCTCTCTGGGGCCAACGTCCTGACTTTC. Protein product: CASKPGQGLSGANVLTF. This chain uses TRBV27 with TRBJ2-6, with 9 bases identical to TRBD1. Trimming cost V 7 bases and J 0 bases; bases outside gene matches: 7. This CDR3 has 17 residues. Germline CDR1 MNHEY, CDR2 SMNVEV (reference sequence).

J is TRBJ1-3 and V is TRBV6-1, with D perhaps TRBD1 (5 bases). The CDR3 runs to 15 residues. CDR1 and CDR2 (germline): MNHNS, SASEGT. Deletions cut 6 bases from V and 0 bases from J, with 12 bases between. The CDR3 nucleotides read TGTGCCAGCAGCCCTGGAGGGGTCTCTGGAAACACCATATATTTT. It translates to CASSPGGVSGNTIYF.

The chain carries TRBV7-9 and TRBJ2-3, with 11 bases aligning to TRBD2. Germline CDR1 and CDR2: SEHNR and FQNEAQ (reference sequence). This CDR3 is built from 19 residues. V trimming: 1 base; J trimming: 3 bases; junction bases outside the gene matches: 12. The CDR3 DNA is TGTGCCAGCAGCTTAGGGGGGACTAGCGGCTTTTTTGGGACAGATACGCAGTATTTT. Amino acids: CASSLGGTSGFFGTDTQYF. The full variable domain, in which reference TRBV7-9 and TRBJ2-3 provide the parts outside the CDR3, is DTGVSQNPRHKITKRGQNVTFRCDPISEHNRLYWYRQTLGQGPEFLTYFQNEAQLEKSRLLSDRFSAERPKGSFSTLEIQRTEQGDSAMYLCASSLGGTSGFFGTDTQYFGPGTRLTVL.

This chain uses TRBV15 with TRBJ2-7, with D unresolved. This CDR3 region has 15 residues. The germline V and J ends were trimmed by 0 bases and 0 bases, with 9 bases remaining between them. Per the germline V gene, CDR1 is LNHNV and CDR2 is YYDKDF (reference sequence). CDR3 DNA: TGTGCCACCAGCAGAGATAGCCGGAACTCCTACGAGCAGTACTTC. Protein product: CATSRDSRNSYEQYF.

The V call is TRBV6-1, the J call TRBJ2-7; D is perhaps TRBD1 (6 bases). V gave up 3 bases and J gave up 5 bases, with 17 bases separating them. The CDR3 is made up of 15 amino acids. Germline values: CDR1 MNHNS, CDR2 SASEGT. The CDR3 reads CASSEGAPPANEQYF. CDR3 nucleotides: TGTGCCAGCAGTGAGGGGGCTCCCCCGGCGAACGAGCAGTACTTC.

The table lists this clone with a count of one. The rearrangement uses TRBV27 and TRBJ2-5; possibly TRBD1 for D (6 bases). Germline V gene lookup returns CDR1 MNHEY and CDR2 SMNVEV (reference sequence). This CDR3 has 14 residues. Between the trimmed V and J ends, which lost 6 bases and 4 bases, there was a span of 15 bases. CDR3 region: CASRLQTGLETQYF. For the CDR3, the DNA is TGTGCCAGCAGACTCCAAACAGGGTTAGAGACCCAGTACTTC.

As for this clone: At one end, the junction sequence differs from germline, possibly due to a read error. The rearrangement uses TRBV20-1 and TRBJ2-6; possibly TRBD1 for D (5 bases). The CDR3 loop spans 11 amino acids. Germline CDR1 DFQATT, CDR2 SNEGSKA (reference sequence). The CDR3 here is CSAIGANGLTF. The CDR3 region has the DNA TGCAGTGCTATTGGGGCCAACGGCCTGACTTTC.

This clone was counted between two and nine times. V and J are TRBV7-2 and TRBJ2-2; TRBD2 matches 9 bases. The V segment lost 5 bases and the J segment 0 bases; nucleotides outside the gene matches: 10. The germline V gene encodes CDR1 SGHTA and CDR2 FQGNSA. The CDR3 runs 18 residues. The CDR3 here is CASSRSGTSFSNTGELFF. The CDR3 DNA sequence: TGTGCCAGCAGCAGATCCGGGACTAGCTTTTCGAACACCGGGGAGCTGTTTTTT.

The rearrangement joins TRBV4-2 to TRBJ2-7; D gene uncertain. The CDR3 consists of 13 residues. CDR1 LGHNA and CDR2 YNFKEQ come from the germline V gene. Trimming removed 1 base at V and 6 bases at J, with 10 bases between. The CDR3 region is CASSQVWLSEQYF. DNA of the CDR3: TGTGCCAGCAGCCAAGTTTGGCTTTCCGAGCAGTACTTC.

This sequence joins TRBV28 and TRBJ2-1; D call uncertain. This CDR3 has 10 residues. Trimming shortened V by 8 bases and J by 10 bases, and 9 bases separated the two germline ends. In germline, CDR1 is MDHEN, CDR2 SYDVKM. The CDR3 coding sequence is TGTGCCAGCGCTTCCGAGGAGCAGTTCTTC. This gives the protein CASASEEQFF.

V gene TRBV6-1 combines with J gene TRBJ2-7; D gene unclear. Per germline, CDR1 MNHNS and CDR2 SASEGT. V was clipped by 4 bases and J by 5 bases, with 12 bases between them. This CDR3 is 13 amino acids long. The CDR3 is CASSVERRDEQYF. CDR3 sequence (DNA): TGTGCCAGCAGTGTGGAGAGGCGCGACGAGCAGTACTTC.

This chain connects TRBV4-1 to TRBJ2-5, with D tentatively TRBD1 (5 bases). CDR1 and CDR2 (germline): MGHRA, YSYEKL. With 3 bases removed from V and 1 base from J, the gap between germline ends came to 18 bases. The CDR3 length is 17 residues. The CDR3 DNA reads as TGCGCCAGCAGCCAGGGGCGACGTTATGATAGCCAAGAGACCCAGTACTTC. Translation: CASSQGRRYDSQETQYF.

Note on this clone: Other DNA sequences in the same sample also yield this CDR3. This chain joins TRBV28 and TRBJ1-1; D may be TRBD1 (5 bases). Germline V CDR1 and CDR2: MDHEN, SYDVKM. Between the trimmed V and J ends, which lost 2 bases and 1 base, there was a span of 11 bases. This CDR3 comprises 15 residues. CDR3: CASSLPGQGNTEAFF. CDR3 bases: TGTGCCAGCAGTTTACCCGGGCAGGGGAACACTGAAGCTTTCTTT.

V is TRBV19 and J is TRBJ2-1; perhaps TRBD1 as D (6 bases). From germline, CDR1 is LNHDA and CDR2 SQIVND (reference sequence). The V and J ends lost 4 bases and 8 bases respectively, with 15 bases between them. The CDR3 totals 14 residues. The CDR3 region has the DNA TGTGCCAGTAGTAGGGGGCTCCCTCCATATGAGCAGTTCTTC. This sequence encodes CASSRGLPPYEQFF.

Notes on this clone: The same CDR3 arises from other DNA sequences in this sample as well. The genes are TRBV6-6 and TRBJ2-7; the D gene is possibly TRBD1 (5 bases). The CDR3 extends over 13 amino acids. Germline CDR1 reads MNHNY; CDR2 reads SVGAGI (reference sequence). V was shortened by 0 bases and J by 5 bases, with 8 bases between the two germline ends. The CDR3 region has the DNA TGTGCCAGCAGTTACTCCAGGGTCAACGAGCAGTACTTC. It specifies CASSYSRVNEQYF.

This sequence joins TRBV4-1 and TRBJ1-1; TRBD1 is a possible D gene (6 bases). V was clipped by 4 bases and J by 1 base, with 13 bases between them. The CDR3 has 15 amino acids. Looked up from germline, CDR1 is MGHRA and CDR2 is YSYEKL. CDR3 region: CASSLRSTGNTEAFF. The DNA of the CDR3 is TGCGCCAGCAGCCTTCGCTCGACAGGGAACACTGAAGCTTTCTTT.

This chain uses TRBV4-1 with TRBJ2-7; D is undetermined. V was shortened by 1 base and J by 3 bases, with 10 bases between the two germline ends. Germline CDR1 is MGHRA and CDR2 is YSYEKL. The CDR3 spans 14 residues. CDR3 protein: CASSQVGPDYEQYF. The CDR3 DNA reads as TGCGCCAGCAGCCAAGTGGGCCCAGACTACGAGCAGTACTTC.

The chain links TRBV28 to TRBJ1-5; D uncertain. V dropped 5 bases and J dropped 2 bases, with 19 bases sitting between them. The CDR3 length is 17 residues. The V gene's germline CDR1 is MDHEN and CDR2 SYDVKM. The CDR3 nucleotides read TGTGCCAGCAGTCAAACCCCGTTAAGAGGGCGCAATCAGCCCCAGCATTTT. Translating gives CASSQTPLRGRNQPQHF. Based on the CDR3 plus reference TRBV28 and TRBJ1-5, the full variable domain is DVKVTQSSRYLVKRTGEKVFLECVQDMDHENMFWYRQDPGLGLRLIYFSYDVKMKEKGDIPEGYSVSREKKERFSLILESASTNQTSMYLCASSQTPLRGRNQPQHFGDGTRLSIL.